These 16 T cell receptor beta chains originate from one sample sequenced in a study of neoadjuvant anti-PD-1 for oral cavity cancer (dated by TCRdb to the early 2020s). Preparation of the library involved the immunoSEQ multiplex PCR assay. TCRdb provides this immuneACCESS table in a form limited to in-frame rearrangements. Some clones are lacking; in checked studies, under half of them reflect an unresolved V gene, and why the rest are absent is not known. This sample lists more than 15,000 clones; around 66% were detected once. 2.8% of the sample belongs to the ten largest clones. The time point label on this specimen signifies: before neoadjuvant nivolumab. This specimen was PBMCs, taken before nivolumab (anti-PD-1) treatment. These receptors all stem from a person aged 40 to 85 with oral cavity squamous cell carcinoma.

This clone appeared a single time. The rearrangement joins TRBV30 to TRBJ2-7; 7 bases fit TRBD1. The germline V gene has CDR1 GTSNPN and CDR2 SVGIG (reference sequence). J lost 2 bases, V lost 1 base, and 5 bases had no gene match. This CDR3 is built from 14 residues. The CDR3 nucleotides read TGTGCCTGGAGTGACCTGGACAGGACCTACGAGCAGTACTTC. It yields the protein CAWSDLDRTYEQYF. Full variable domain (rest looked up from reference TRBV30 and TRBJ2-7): SQTIHQWPATLVQPVGSPLSLECTVEGTSNPNLYWYRQAAGRGLQLLFYSVGIGQISSEVPQNLSASRPQDRQFILSSKKLLLSDSGFYLCAWSDLDRTYEQYFGPGTRLTVT.

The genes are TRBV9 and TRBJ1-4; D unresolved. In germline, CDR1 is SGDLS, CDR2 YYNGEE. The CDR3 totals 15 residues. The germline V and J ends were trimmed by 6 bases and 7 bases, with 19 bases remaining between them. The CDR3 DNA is TGTGCCAGCACACCCTCCGGTGGCTCGGGTGAAAAACTGTTTTTT. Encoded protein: CASTPSGGSGEKLFF.

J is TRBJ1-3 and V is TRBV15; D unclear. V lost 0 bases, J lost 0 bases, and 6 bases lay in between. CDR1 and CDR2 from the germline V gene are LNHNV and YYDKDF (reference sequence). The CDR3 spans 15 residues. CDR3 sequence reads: CATSREIASGNTIYF. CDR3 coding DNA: TGTGCCACCAGCAGAGAAATCGCCTCTGGAAACACCATATATTTT.

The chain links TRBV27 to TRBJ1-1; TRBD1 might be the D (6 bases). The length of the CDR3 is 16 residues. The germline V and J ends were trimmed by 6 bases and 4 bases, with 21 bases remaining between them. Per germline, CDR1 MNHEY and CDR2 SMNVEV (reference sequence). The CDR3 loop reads CASSRPLGRGPTEAFF. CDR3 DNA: TGTGCCAGCAGCCGACCCCTGGGCAGGGGACCCACTGAAGCTTTCTTT.

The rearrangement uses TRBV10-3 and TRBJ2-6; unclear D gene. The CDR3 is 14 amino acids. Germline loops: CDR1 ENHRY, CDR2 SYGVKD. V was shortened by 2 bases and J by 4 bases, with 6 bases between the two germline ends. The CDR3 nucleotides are TGTGCCATCAGTGAGGTGACCGGGGCCAACGTCCTGACTTTC. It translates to CAISEVTGANVLTF.

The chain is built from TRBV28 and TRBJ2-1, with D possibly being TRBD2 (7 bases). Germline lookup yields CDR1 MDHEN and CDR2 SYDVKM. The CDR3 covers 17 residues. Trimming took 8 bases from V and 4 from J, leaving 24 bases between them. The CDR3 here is CASGEIIGLGGYNEQFF. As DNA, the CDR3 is TGTGCCAGCGGTGAAATCATCGGACTAGGGGGATACAATGAGCAGTTCTTC.

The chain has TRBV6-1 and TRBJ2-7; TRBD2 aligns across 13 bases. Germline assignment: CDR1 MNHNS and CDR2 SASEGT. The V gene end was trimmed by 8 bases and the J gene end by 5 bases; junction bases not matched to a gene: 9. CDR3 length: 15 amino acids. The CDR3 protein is CASGTGTSGTNEQYF. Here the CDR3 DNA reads TGTGCCAGCGGGACGGGGACTAGCGGGACGAACGAGCAGTACTTC.

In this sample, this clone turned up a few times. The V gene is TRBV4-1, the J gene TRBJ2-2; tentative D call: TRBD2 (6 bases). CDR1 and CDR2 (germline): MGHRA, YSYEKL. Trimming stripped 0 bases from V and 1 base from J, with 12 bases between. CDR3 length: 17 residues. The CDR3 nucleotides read TGCGCCAGCAGCCAAGATGGGGCGGGGAGGAACACCGGGGAGCTGTTTTTT. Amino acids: CASSQDGAGRNTGELFF.

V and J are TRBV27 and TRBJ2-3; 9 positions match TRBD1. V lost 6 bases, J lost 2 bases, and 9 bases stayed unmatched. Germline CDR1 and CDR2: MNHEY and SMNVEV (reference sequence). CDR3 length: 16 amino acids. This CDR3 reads CASSINRGPDTDTQYF. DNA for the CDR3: TGTGCCAGCAGCATCAACAGGGGGCCGGACACAGATACGCAGTATTTT.

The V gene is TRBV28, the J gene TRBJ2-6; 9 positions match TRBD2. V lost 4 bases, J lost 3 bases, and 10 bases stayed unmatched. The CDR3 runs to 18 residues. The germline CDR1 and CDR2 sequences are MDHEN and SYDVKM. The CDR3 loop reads CASSSETRGRVGANVLTF. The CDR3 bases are TGTGCCAGCAGTTCCGAGACTCGCGGGAGGGTTGGGGCCAACGTCCTGACTTTC.

CDR3 protein: CAYGAAGANTGELFF. CDR3 DNA sequence: TGTGCCTACGGGGCAGCGGGAGCGAACACCGGGGAGCTGTTTTTT. This rearrangement joins TRBV28 to TRBJ2-2; 8 nucleotides line up with TRBD2. After removal of 11 bases from V and 0 bases from J, the junction contained 8 bases not matched to a gene. Germline V gene sequence: CDR1 MDHEN, CDR2 SYDVKM. The CDR3 is 15 residues long.

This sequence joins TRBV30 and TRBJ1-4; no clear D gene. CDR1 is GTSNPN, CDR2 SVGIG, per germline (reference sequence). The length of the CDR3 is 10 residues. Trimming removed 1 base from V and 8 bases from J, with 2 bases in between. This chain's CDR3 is CAWSGEKLFF. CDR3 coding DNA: TGTGCCTGGAGTGGGGAAAAACTGTTTTTT.

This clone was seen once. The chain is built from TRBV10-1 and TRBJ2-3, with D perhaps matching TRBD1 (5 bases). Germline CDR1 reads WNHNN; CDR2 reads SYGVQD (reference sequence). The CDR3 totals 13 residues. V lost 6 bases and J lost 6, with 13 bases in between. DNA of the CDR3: TGCGCCAGCAGCCCGGACAACACCGATACGCAGTATTTT. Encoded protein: CASSPDNTDTQYF.

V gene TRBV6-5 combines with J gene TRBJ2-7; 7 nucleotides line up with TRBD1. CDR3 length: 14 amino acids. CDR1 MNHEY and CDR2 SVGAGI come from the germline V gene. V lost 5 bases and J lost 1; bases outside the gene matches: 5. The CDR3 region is CASSATTGSYEQYF. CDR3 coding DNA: TGTGCCAGCAGTGCTACGACAGGGTCCTACGAGCAGTACTTC.

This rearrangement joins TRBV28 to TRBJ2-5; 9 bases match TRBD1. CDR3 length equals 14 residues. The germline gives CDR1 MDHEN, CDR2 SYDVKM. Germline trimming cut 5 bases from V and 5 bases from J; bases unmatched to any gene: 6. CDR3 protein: CASSQQGAAETQYF. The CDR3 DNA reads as TGTGCCAGCAGTCAACAGGGGGCGGCGGAGACCCAGTACTTC.

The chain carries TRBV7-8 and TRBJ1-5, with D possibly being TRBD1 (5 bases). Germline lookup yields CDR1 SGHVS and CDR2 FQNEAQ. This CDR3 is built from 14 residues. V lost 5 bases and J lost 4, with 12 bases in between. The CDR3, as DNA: TGTGCCAGCAGCCGGGGACGGCAAAATCAGCCCCAGCATTTT. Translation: CASSRGRQNQPQHF. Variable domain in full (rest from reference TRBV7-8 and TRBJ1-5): GAGVSQSPRYKVAKRGQDVALRCDPISGHVSLFWYQQALGQGPEFLTYFQNEAQLDKSGLPSDRFFAERPEGSVSTLKIQRTQQEDSAVYLCASSRGRQNQPQHFGDGTRLSIL.